Presented here are 9 T cell receptor beta chains from one specimen sequenced in a study of blood T cell repertoires in COVID-19. Libraries were prepared by immunoSEQ multiplex PCR; TCRdb keeps only in-frame clonotypes and omits some of them. Among around 19,000 clones, about 81% were seen once, and the ten largest hold approximately 15%. Material for sequencing was peripheral blood. The receptors stem from a man in his forties or fifties with active or convalescent COVID-19.

The chain employs TRBV4-3 and TRBJ2-5, with 7 bases aligning to TRBD1. Losses at the gene ends were 1 base for V and 1 base for J; bases not matched to a gene: 3. The CDR3 loop spans 15 amino acids. Germline lookup yields CDR1 LGHNA and CDR2 YSLEER. DNA of the CDR3: TGCGCCAGCAGCCAAGGGGACAGCCTCCAAGAGACCCAGTACTTC. Protein: CASSQGDSLQETQYF.

J is TRBJ1-6 and V is TRBV3-1 (or the pseudogene TRBV3-2); D unclear. The CDR3 totals 14 residues. Germline assignment: CDR1 LGHDT and CDR2 YNNKEL (reference sequence). V was clipped by 1 base and J by 7 bases, with 8 bases between them. CDR3 protein: CASSQVMQNSPLHF. The CDR3 region has the DNA TGTGCCAGCAGCCAAGTAATGCAGAATTCACCCCTCCACTTT.

This rearrangement joins TRBV4-3 to TRBJ1-4; D gene ambiguous. Germline loops: CDR1 LGHNA, CDR2 YSLEER. V was cut by 3 bases and J by 0 bases, with 8 bases left in between. The CDR3 consists of 15 residues. The CDR3 sequence: CASSHADTTNEKLFF. The DNA of the CDR3 is TGCGCCAGCAGCCACGCAGACACAACTAATGAAAAACTGTTTTTT.

The chain links TRBV5-1 to TRBJ1-5; 8 bases map to TRBD1. Germline V gives CDR1 SGHRS, CDR2 YFSETQ. J gave up 0 bases and V 7 bases, and 6 bases lay outside the gene matches. The CDR3 contains 15 residues. As DNA, the CDR3 is TGCGCCAGCCGTCAGGGGGCGAATAGCAATCAGCCCCAGCATTTT. It yields the protein CASRQGANSNQPQHF.

The rearrangement joins TRBV27 to TRBJ2-7; 9 positions agree with TRBD1. The V and J ends lost 8 bases and 1 base, in that order; junction bases with no gene match: 9. CDR3 length: 15 amino acids. Germline CDR1 MNHEY, CDR2 SMNVEV (reference sequence). The CDR3 region is CASGMAGTGSYEQYF. The CDR3 DNA reads TGTGCCAGCGGAATGGCCGGGACAGGGTCCTACGAGCAGTACTTC.

This chain links TRBV30 with TRBJ1-6; 7 nucleotides match TRBD1. Trimming removed 3 bases from V and 7 bases from J; junction bases left unmatched: 3. The CDR3 is 13 residues long. Germline V lookup: CDR1 GTSNPN, CDR2 SVGIG (reference sequence). This CDR3 is CAWREGQNSPLHF. For the CDR3, the DNA is TGTGCCTGGAGGGAGGGACAGAATTCACCCCTCCACTTT.

The rearrangement links TRBV5-1 to TRBJ2-1; possibly TRBD1 for D (6 bases). Deletions cut 6 bases from V and 6 bases from J, with 19 bases between. Germline CDR1 SGHRS, CDR2 YFSETQ. The CDR3 loop spans 15 amino acids. The CDR3: CASNPSVGQFNEQFF. The CDR3 DNA reads as TGCGCCAGCAACCCAAGTGTGGGACAATTCAATGAGCAGTTCTTC.

The genes are TRBV9 and TRBJ2-1, with 8 bases fitting TRBD1. The trim removed 4 bases at V and 1 base at J, leaving 4 bases unmatched. Germline CDR1 SGDLS, CDR2 YYNGEE. This CDR3 has 15 amino acids. The CDR3 coding sequence is TGTGCCAGCAGCCTGACAGGGGTATCCTACAATGAGCAGTTCTTC. The encoded protein is CASSLTGVSYNEQFF.

J is TRBJ1-1 and V is TRBV4-3; 9 bases map to TRBD1. This CDR3 region has 15 residues. Germline values: CDR1 LGHNA, CDR2 YSLEER. V dropped 3 bases and J dropped 3; count of bases not matched to a gene: 5. CDR3 nucleotides: TGCGCCAGCAGCCACGGGACAGGGAGGGACACTGAAGCTTTCTTT. It specifies CASSHGTGRDTEAFF.